This T cell receptor beta chain comes out of a study of a mutant IDH1 vaccine in newly diagnosed glioma. Time point in this sample: week 47, end of study. The vaccine gave 300 ug of a 20-mer mutant IDH1 peptide subcutaneously per dose. Each astrocytoma in the donors was new, WHO grade 3 or 4, IDH1-mutant and ATRX-lost. Germline V lookup: CDR1 GTSNPN, CDR2 SVGIG (reference sequence). The ends were cut back, 1 base at V and 3 bases at J, with 15 bases in the middle. This CDR3 is built from 15 residues. This table comes from immunoSEQ multiplex PCR, and its TCRdb copy is limited to in-frame clones, with some not included. Seen here are about 56,000 clones, over 70% observed once, and the top ten hold around 5%. This clone came up once. The antigen is not known.

The chain is built from TRBV30 and TRBJ1-2, with no clear D. Sequenced material: PBMCs, taken from a glioma patient whose treatment included an IDH1 peptide vaccine. The clonotype originates from a man aged 50-59 years with glioma. For the CDR3, the DNA is TGTGCCTGGAGTGGAGCGTACGGATTTTACTATGGCTACACCTTC. This encodes CAWSGAYGFYYGYTF.